This T cell receptor (beta chain) was sequenced in a study of identical twins. Findings and limits, study-wide: With abundant cord blood beta clonotypes, insertions were fewer; memory repertoires showed no such pattern. Without tracking the same donors, conclusions rested on cross-sectional statistical analysis. Out-of-frame beta chain sequences displayed weaker excess sharing between twins.

A remark on this clonotype: Its antigen remains unidentified.

TCRdb recomputed calls from the 5' RACE reads with MiXCR, one row per CDR3 protein. The sample has hundreds of thousands of distinct CDR3 sequences; 9.4% are singletons. The sequenced sample was memory (CD45RO+) T cells sorted from blood. The TCR sequence derives from a woman aged 18-29 years in good health.

The CDR3 protein is CASSIDDSPLHF. CDR3 coding DNA: TGTGCCAGCAGCATTGACGATTCACCCCTCCACTTT. J is TRBJ1-6 and V is TRBV21-1. TRBV21-1 counts as a pseudogene. The CDR3 loop spans 12 amino acids.